This TCR beta chain is drawn from a study of post-analysis software for immune sequencing data. Unique molecular identifiers featured in each of the TCR beta cDNA libraries. Via MiXCR, TCRdb re-called the PCR reads, giving one row per CDR3 protein. The repertoire consists of hundreds of thousands of distinct CDR3 sequences, with roughly half occurring once and the leading ten covering roughly 4.4%. About this clonotype itself: Its target is unknown.

The V end lost 5 bases, the J end lost 3 bases, and 14 bases lay between the germline ends. This CDR3 comprises 14 residues. The germline V gene has CDR1 MNHEY and CDR2 SVGAGI. Notes on the study in general: The normalized Chao1 diversity of multiple sclerosis patients was significantly lower than that of controls. A few TRBV segments appeared more often in patients than in controls, and TRBV5-6, TRBV5-1 and TRBV20-1 were among these.

The genes are TRBV6-5 and TRBJ2-7; possibly TRBD2 for D (5 bases). Material: blood. The clonotype originates from a girl aged 5 to 17 with multiple sclerosis. CDR3: CASSELADIYEQYF. The CDR3 DNA reads TGTGCCAGCAGTGAGCTAGCAGATATCTACGAGCAGTACTTC.